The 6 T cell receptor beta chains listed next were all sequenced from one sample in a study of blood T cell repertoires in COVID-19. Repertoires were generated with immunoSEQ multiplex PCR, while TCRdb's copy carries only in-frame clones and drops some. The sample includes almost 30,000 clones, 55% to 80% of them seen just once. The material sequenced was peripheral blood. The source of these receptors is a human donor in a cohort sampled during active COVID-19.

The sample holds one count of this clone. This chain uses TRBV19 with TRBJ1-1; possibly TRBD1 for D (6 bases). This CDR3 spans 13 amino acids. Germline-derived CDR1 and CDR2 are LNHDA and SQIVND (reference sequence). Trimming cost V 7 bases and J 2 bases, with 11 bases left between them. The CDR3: CASTRTDNTEAFF. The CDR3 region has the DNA TGTGCCAGTACTAGGACAGATAACACTGAAGCTTTCTTT.

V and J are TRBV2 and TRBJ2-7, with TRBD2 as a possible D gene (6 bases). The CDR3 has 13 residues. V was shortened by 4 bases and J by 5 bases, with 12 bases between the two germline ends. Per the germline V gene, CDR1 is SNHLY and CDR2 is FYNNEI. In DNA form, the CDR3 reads TGTGCCAGCAGTGTGTGGGGGGTCAACGAGCAGTACTTC. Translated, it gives CASSVWGVNEQYF.

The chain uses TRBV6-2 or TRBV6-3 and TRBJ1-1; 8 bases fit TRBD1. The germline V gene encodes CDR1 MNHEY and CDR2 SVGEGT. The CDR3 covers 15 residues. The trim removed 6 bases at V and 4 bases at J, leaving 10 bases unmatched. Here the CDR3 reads CASSIPRGLSTEAFF. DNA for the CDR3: TGTGCCAGCAGCATCCCCAGGGGGCTTAGCACTGAAGCTTTCTTT.

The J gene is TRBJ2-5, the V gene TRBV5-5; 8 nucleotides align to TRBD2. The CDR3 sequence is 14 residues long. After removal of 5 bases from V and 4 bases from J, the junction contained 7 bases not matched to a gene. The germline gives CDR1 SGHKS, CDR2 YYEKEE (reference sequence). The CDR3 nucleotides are TGTGCCAGCAGATTCGGACTAGCAACAGAGACCCAGTACTTC. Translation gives CASRFGLATETQYF.

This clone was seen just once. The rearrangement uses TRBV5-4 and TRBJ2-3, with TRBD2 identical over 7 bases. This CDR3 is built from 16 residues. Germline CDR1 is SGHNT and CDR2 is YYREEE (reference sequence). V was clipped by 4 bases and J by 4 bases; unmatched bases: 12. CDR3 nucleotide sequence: TGTGCCAGCAGCCCATCGGCGGGAGCGGGCCCAGATACGCAGTATTTT. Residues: CASSPSAGAGPDTQYF.

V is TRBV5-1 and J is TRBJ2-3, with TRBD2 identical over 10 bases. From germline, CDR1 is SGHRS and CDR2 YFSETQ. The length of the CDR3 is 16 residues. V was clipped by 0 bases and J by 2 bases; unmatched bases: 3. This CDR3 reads CASSLGSGGNTDTQYF. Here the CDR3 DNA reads TGCGCCAGCAGCTTGGGTAGCGGGGGGAACACAGATACGCAGTATTTT.